This TCR beta chain appears in the sequencing data of a study of blood T cell repertoires in COVID-19. The overall study: The samples span acute and convalescent COVID-19 from the United States, Italy and Spain.

Seattle's enrolled individuals joined amid active infection and were then monitored longitudinally. Method: immunoSEQ multiplex PCR; TCRdb's copy keeps in-frame clones and lacks some. In the table there are tens of thousands of clones, roughly four fifths of which are singletons. The sequence derives from a man aged 55 to 70 with COVID-19, enrolled during active disease. Sequenced sample: peripheral blood.

The CDR3 loop is CAWGLQVYTGELFF. DNA for the CDR3: TGTGCCTGGGGTCTACAGGTCTACACCGGGGAGCTGTTTTTT. The chain carries TRBV30 and TRBJ2-2; D is possibly TRBD1 (5 bases). The ends were cut back, 5 bases at V and 3 bases at J, with 13 bases in the middle. The CDR3 loop spans 14 amino acids. Germline loops: CDR1 GTSNPN, CDR2 SVGIG (reference sequence).